This T cell receptor beta chain is drawn from a study of a mutant IDH1 vaccine in newly diagnosed glioma. Study information: Treated patients, about 62% male and 37.5% female, averaged about 40 years of age.

Looked up from germline, CDR1 is MNHNS and CDR2 is SASEGT. CDR3 size: 15 residues. The V gene end was trimmed by 5 bases and the J gene end by 4 bases; junction bases not matched to a gene: 10. The time point is: baseline, week 1 (first vaccination visit). Sample treatment: pre-vaccination baseline after standard-of-care therapy. Produced via immunoSEQ multiplex PCR; TCRdb's table is partial and in-frame only. The table records 99,000 or so clones, around 90% of them present only once. The J gene is TRBJ1-2, the V gene TRBV6-1, with 7 bases identical to TRBD1. This sequence was found in a woman in her fifties or sixties with glioma. The input for sequencing was PBMCs, taken from a glioma patient treated with radiotherapy, temozolomide or both. The CDR3 protein is CASSLTPGQPYGYTF. CDR3 DNA: TGTGCCAGCAGTCTTACCCCGGGACAGCCCTATGGCTACACCTTC.